The clone carrying this T cell receptor beta chain turned up a few times. The antigen is not known. The TCR beta CDR3 regions underwent amplification using RNA transcripts as the source. HTBI primers were the set used in a first-round RT-PCR of the TCR CDR3. TCRdb redid the calling of the multiplex PCR reads with MiXCR, one entry per CDR3 protein. The table has about 640,000 distinct CDR3 sequences, less than 25% seen once. The CDR3 is 13 amino acids. Germline loops: CDR1 SGHRS, CDR2 YFSETQ. V gave up 3 bases and J gave up 5 bases, with 10 bases separating them. The record originates from a study of T cells in Graves' hyperthyroidism and ophthalmopathy. Study observations and caveats: Ophthalmopathy onset followed model prediction by a median about six months. In the blood, most expanded thyroid clonotypes above 0.001 appeared as well. Stable hyperthyroidism was separated from ophthalmopathy by a model based on 13 V-J features.

The sequence came from a man aged 25 to 40 with Graves' ophthalmopathy. The chain uses TRBV5-1 and TRBJ2-3; D call uncertain. The sample consisted of blood. The CDR3 is CASSYSIEDTQYF. CDR3 bases: TGCGCCAGCAGCTACTCAATAGAAGATACGCAGTATTTT.